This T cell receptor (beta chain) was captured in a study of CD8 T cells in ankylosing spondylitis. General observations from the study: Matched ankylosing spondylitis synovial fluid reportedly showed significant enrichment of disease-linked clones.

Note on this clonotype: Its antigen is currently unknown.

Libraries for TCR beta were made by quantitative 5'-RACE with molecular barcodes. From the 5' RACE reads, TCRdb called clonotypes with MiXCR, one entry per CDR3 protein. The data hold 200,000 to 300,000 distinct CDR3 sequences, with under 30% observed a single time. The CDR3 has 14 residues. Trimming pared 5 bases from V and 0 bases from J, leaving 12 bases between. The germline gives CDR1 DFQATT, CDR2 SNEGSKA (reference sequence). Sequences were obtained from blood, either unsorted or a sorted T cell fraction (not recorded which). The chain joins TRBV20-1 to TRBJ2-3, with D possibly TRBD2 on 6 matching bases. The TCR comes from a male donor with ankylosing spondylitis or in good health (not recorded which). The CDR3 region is CSAGRGTSTDTQYF. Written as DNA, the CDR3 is TGCAGTGCTGGACGGGGGACTAGCACAGATACGCAGTATTTT.